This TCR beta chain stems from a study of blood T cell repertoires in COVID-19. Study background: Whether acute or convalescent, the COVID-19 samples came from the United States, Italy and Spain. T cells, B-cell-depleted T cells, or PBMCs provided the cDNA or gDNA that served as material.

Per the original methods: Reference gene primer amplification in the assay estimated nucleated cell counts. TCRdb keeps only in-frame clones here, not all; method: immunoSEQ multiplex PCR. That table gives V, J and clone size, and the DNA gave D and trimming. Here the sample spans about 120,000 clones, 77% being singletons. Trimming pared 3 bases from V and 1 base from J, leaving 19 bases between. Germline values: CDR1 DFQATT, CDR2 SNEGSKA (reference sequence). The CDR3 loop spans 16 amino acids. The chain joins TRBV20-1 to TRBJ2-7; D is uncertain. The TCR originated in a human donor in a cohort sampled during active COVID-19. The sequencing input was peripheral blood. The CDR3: CSASYPGSVASYEQYF. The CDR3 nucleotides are TGCAGTGCTAGTTATCCCGGCAGCGTGGCTTCCTACGAGCAGTACTTC.